This entry is about one T cell receptor (beta chain). Per the study methods: Estimation of nucleated cell counts was performed using reference gene primer amplification. Clones were read by immunoSEQ multiplex PCR, and TCRdb kept only the in-frame ones, dropping some. V, J and clone size are those of that table, while D and trimming were read from the DNA. The profile shows under 300,000 clones, about nine tenths of them singletons. The data were taken from a study of blood T cell repertoires in COVID-19. About the research overall: Samples of COVID-19 (acute and convalescent) were obtained from the United States, Italy and Spain. The cDNA or gDNA used as material had been derived from T cells, B-cell-depleted T cells, or PBMCs.

Cohort allocation depended upon clinical history that participants reported. The CDR3 sequence is 12 residues long. V gave up 3 bases and J gave up 6 bases, with 6 bases separating them. This clonotype was obtained from a woman aged 40 to 50 with acute COVID-19. Sequences were obtained from PBMCs or T cells enriched from blood (not recorded which). The V call is TRBV12-3 or TRBV12-4, the J call TRBJ2-4; no clear D. CDR3 DNA sequence: TGTGCCAGCAGTTTCGGGTCAAACATTCAGTACTTC. Protein product: CASSFGSNIQYF.